The present T cell receptor beta chain was sequenced within a study of beta chain features in type 1 diabetes. Study-wide background: Similarity in age, gender and cell yields was seen between patients and healthy donors.

Concerning this clone itself: Its specificity is unknown.

Since all of the isolated RNA was reverse transcribed, expressed TCRB transcripts were what got sequenced. Sequenced naive, central memory and regulatory T cell samples produced an average of around 3.9 million reads. Sequencing was performed with immunoSEQ multiplex PCR; in TCRdb, only in-frame clones are kept and a portion is missing. Counted here are about 160,000 clones, around 8.3% occurring once; the ten biggest clones make up 0.45% to 0.55%. The V and J ends lost 6 bases and 5 bases respectively, with 19 bases between them. Germline values: CDR1 MNHEY, CDR2 SMNVEV (reference sequence). CDR3 size: 15 residues. CD4+ naive, central memory, regulatory and stem cell-like memory cells were sorted via CD45RO/CCR7/CD25/CD127/CD95/CD27. General study findings and limits: TCRB CDR3 length was moderately but significantly reduced in all four CD4+ subsets of Type 1 diabetes patients.

The material sequenced was central memory CD4+ T cells from blood. The chain carries TRBV27 and TRBJ1-2; TRBD1 is a possible D gene (6 bases). The TCR originated in a woman aged 18-30 years with type 1 diabetes. The CDR3 coding sequence is TGTGCCAGCAGCCTTTCGGGCGGGGGCACGTATGGCTACACCTTC. Amino acids: CASSLSGGGTYGYTF.